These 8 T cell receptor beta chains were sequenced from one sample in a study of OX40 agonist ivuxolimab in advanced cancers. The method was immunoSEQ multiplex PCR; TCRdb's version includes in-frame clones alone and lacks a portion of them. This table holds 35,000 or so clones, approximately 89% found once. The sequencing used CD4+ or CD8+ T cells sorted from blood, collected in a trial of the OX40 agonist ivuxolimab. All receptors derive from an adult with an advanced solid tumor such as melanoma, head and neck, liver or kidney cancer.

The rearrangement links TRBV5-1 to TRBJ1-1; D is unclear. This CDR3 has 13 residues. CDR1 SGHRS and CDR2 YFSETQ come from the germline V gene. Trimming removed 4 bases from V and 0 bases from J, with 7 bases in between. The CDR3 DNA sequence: TGCGCCAGCAGCCGCGGATTGAACACTGAAGCTTTCTTT. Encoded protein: CASSRGLNTEAFF.

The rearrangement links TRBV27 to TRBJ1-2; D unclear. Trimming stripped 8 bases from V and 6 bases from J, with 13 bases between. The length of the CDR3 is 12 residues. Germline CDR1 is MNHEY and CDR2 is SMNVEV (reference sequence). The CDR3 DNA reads TGTGCCAGCTTTACCGGCCGTGATGGCTACACCTTC. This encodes CASFTGRDGYTF.

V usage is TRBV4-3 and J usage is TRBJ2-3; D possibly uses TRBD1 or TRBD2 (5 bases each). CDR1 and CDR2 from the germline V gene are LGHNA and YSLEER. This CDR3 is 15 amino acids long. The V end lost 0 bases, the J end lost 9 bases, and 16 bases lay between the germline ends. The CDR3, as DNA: TGCGCCAGCAGCCAAGATATCGGGGCCTACTCCACGCAGTATTTT. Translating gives CASSQDIGAYSTQYF.

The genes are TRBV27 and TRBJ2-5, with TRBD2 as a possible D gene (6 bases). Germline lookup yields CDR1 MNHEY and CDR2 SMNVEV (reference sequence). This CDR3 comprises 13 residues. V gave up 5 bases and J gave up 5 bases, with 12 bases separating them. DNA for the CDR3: TGTGCCAGCAGTAAGGGACTTGTCGAGACCCAGTACTTC. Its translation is CASSKGLVETQYF.

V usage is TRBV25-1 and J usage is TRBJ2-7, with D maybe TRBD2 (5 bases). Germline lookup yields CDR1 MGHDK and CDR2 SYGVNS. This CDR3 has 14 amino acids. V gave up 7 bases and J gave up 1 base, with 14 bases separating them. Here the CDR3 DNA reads TGTGCCAGCATCCCCCACGGGGAGTCCTACGAGCAGTACTTC. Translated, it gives CASIPHGESYEQYF.

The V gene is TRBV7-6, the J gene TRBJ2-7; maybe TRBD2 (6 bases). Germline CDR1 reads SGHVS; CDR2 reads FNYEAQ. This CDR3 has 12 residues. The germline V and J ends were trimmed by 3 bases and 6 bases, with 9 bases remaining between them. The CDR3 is CASSLEGGEQYF. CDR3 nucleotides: TGTGCCAGCAGCTTGGAGGGTGGCGAGCAGTACTTC. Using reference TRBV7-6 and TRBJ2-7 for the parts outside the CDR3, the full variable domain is GAGVSQSPRYKVTKRGQDVALRCDPISGHVSLYWYRQALGQGPEFLTYFNYEAQQDKSGLPNDRFSAERPEGSISTLTIQRTEQRDSAMYRCASSLEGGEQYFGPGTRLTVT.

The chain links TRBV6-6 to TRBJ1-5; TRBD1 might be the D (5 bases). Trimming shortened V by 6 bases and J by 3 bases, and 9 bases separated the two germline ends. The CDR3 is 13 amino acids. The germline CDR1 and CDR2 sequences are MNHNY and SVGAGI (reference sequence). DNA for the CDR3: TGTGCCAGCAGCTCAGGGTACAATCAGCCCCAGCATTTT. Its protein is CASSSGYNQPQHF.

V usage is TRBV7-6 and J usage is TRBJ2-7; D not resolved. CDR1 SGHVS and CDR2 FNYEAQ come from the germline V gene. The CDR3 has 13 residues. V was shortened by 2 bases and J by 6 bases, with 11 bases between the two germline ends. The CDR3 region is CASSLSLRGEQYF. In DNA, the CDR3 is TGTGCCAGCAGCTTATCCCTTAGAGGCGAGCAGTACTTC.